The 28 T cell receptor beta chains given below trace back to one sample, sequenced in a study of identical twins. TCRdb fed the 5' RACE reads into MiXCR, producing one record per CDR3 protein. This sample has a few hundred thousand distinct CDR3 sequences, with about 12% found just once. These same data were also listed under a study on yellow fever vaccine responses in identical twins.

Sample: CD8+ T cells sorted from blood. Source of these receptors: a woman aged 18-30 years in good health.

This clonotype was observed a handful of times. The rearrangement uses TRBV12-3 or TRBV12-4 and TRBJ1-2; the D gene is possibly TRBD1 (5 bases). The CDR3 consists of 13 residues. Trimming shortened V by 3 bases and J by 7 bases, and 12 bases separated the two germline ends. The CDR3 loop is CASSLEGMSGYTF. DNA of the CDR3: TGTGCCAGCAGTTTGGAGGGGATGAGTGGCTACACCTTC.

The chain has TRBV18 and TRBJ2-1, with D possibly TRBD1 on 5 matching bases. The CDR3 runs to 15 residues. Germline V gene lookup returns CDR1 KGHSH and CDR2 LQKENI. The germline V and J ends were trimmed by 2 bases and 1 base, with 9 bases remaining between them. CDR3 sequence (DNA): TGTGCCAGCTCACCAGCGCCAGGGTCCTACAATGAGCAGTTCTTC. Its protein is CASSPAPGSYNEQFF.

The DNA for the CDR3 is TGTGCCAGCAGCCAAACCACGGAGGGACTTATTAATTCACCCCTCCACTTT. Its translation: CASSQTTEGLINSPLHF. The chain recombines TRBV4-2 with TRBJ1-6, with a weak D call TRBD1 (5 bases). V was cut by 2 bases and J by 6 bases, with 17 bases left in between. The CDR3 sequence is 17 residues long. Germline assignment: CDR1 LGHNA and CDR2 YNFKEQ.

This clonotype was detected only a few times. V and J are TRBV12-3 or TRBV12-4 and TRBJ1-1, with 8 positions matching TRBD1. The V and J ends lost 4 bases and 1 base, in that order; junction bases with no gene match: 2. The CDR3 sequence is 14 residues long. As DNA, the CDR3 is TGTGCCAGCAGTTGGACAGGGCCGAACACTGAAGCTTTCTTT. It specifies CASSWTGPNTEAFF.

This clonotype was counted ten times or more. The chain combines TRBV5-1 with TRBJ2-5, with a weak D call TRBD1 (6 bases). Germline CDR1 SGHRS, CDR2 YFSETQ. The CDR3 extends over 18 amino acids. Trimming removed 0 bases at V and 2 bases at J, with 20 bases between. CDR3 region: CASSLVGQRLSRQETQYF. The CDR3 DNA sequence: TGCGCCAGCAGCTTGGTCGGACAGCGGCTCAGTAGGCAAGAGACCCAGTACTTC.

A remark on this clonotype: A junction boundary mismatches the germline segment, possibly from a read error. The chain joins TRBV5-4 to TRBJ2-2, with D tentatively TRBD1 (5 bases). The CDR3 contains 15 residues. In germline, CDR1 is SGHNT, CDR2 YYREEE (reference sequence). CDR3 sequence: CAGSFSGSGTGELFF. The CDR3 DNA reads as TGTGCCGGCAGCTTTTCAGGGTCCGGGACCGGGGAGCTGTTTTTT.

This clonotype was recorded many times. The V and J genes are TRBV15 and TRBJ1-1, with a weak D call TRBD1 (5 bases). The V and J ends lost 0 bases and 3 bases respectively, with 20 bases between them. CDR3 length: 18 residues. In germline, CDR1 is LNHNV, CDR2 YYDKDF (reference sequence). The CDR3 is CATSRDRGVAGPDTEAFF. For the CDR3, the DNA is TGTGCCACCAGCAGAGATCGGGGCGTGGCGGGGCCGGACACTGAAGCTTTCTTT.

This clonotype was seen ten or more times. The CDR3 region has the DNA TGTGCCAGCAGTCCTAGCGGCCTAGCGGGGAGGACAGATACGCAGTATTTT. Its protein product is CASSPSGLAGRTDTQYF. This chain connects TRBV12-3 or TRBV12-4 to TRBJ2-3; 9 bases are shared with TRBD2. J lost 3 bases, V lost 5 bases, and 12 bases had no gene match. This CDR3 contains 17 residues.

The rearrangement uses TRBV28 and TRBJ2-7; TRBD1 matches at 9 bases. CDR1 is MDHEN and CDR2 is SYDVKM in the germline V gene. The CDR3 is 13 amino acids. The junction had 6 bases not matched to a gene; V was cut back by 5 bases and J by 7 bases. CDR3 in DNA: TGTGCCAGCAGTCCCGGGACAGGGCAAGAGCAGTACTTC. Residues: CASSPGTGQEQYF.

The chain recombines TRBV5-1 with TRBJ1-1, with 7 positions matching TRBD1. V dropped 7 bases and J dropped 3; count of bases not matched to a gene: 6. In germline, CDR1 is SGHRS, CDR2 YFSETQ. The CDR3 has 13 residues. The CDR3 loop is CASGRQGHTEAFF. The CDR3 DNA is TGCGCCAGCGGACGACAGGGACACACTGAAGCTTTCTTT. The whole variable domain, remainder taken from reference TRBV5-1 and TRBJ1-1, is KAGVTQTPRYLIKTRGQQVTLSCSPISGHRSVSWYQQTPGQGLQFLFEYFSETQRNKGNFPGRFSGRQFSNSRSEMNVSTLELGDSALYLCASGRQGHTEAFFGQGTRLTVV.

This sequence joins TRBV2 and TRBJ1-5; tentatively, D is TRBD1 (5 bases). Germline values: CDR1 SNHLY, CDR2 FYNNEI. This CDR3 has 17 residues. The V and J ends lost 3 bases and 4 bases respectively, with 19 bases between them. The CDR3 DNA follows: TGTGCCAGCAGTGACGGAGGAAGCCCCCAGGGAAATCAGCCCCAGCATTTT. This gives the protein CASSDGGSPQGNQPQHF.

This chain connects TRBV4-1 to TRBJ2-7, with 8 bases aligning to TRBD2. V gave up 0 bases and J gave up 0 bases; unmatched junction bases: 10. This CDR3 has 18 residues. Germline lookup yields CDR1 MGHRA and CDR2 YSYEKL. CDR3 nucleotide sequence: TGCGCCAGCAGCCAAGAAGGGCAGCGGGGGAGCAGCTCCTACGAGCAGTACTTC. Protein sequence: CASSQEGQRGSSSYEQYF.

CDR3 nucleotide sequence: TGTGCCAGCAGTTTCACGACAGGGGGGGGCACAGATACGCAGTATTTT. Translation gives CASSFTTGGGTDTQYF. The chain carries TRBV28 and TRBJ2-3, with TRBD1 identical over 9 bases. CDR3 length: 16 amino acids. Germline CDR1 reads MDHEN; CDR2 reads SYDVKM. With 3 bases clipped from V and 1 base from J, the junction kept 5 bases outside the gene matches.

This clonotype was seen a few times. The V gene is TRBV6-1, the J gene TRBJ1-2; maybe TRBD1 (6 bases). The CDR3 runs to 14 residues. V lost 5 bases and J 8 bases, leaving 18 bases between the germline ends. Looked up from germline, CDR1 is MNHNS and CDR2 is SASEGT. The CDR3: CASSLYVGGQGYTF. The CDR3 DNA reads TGTGCCAGCAGTCTTTACGTTGGGGGGCAGGGCTACACCTTC.

This CDR3 reads CASSDPRTYEQYV. CDR3 DNA: TGCGCCAGCAGTGATCCGCGCACCTACGAGCAGTACGTC. The V and J genes are TRBV10-2 and TRBJ2-7; D ambiguous. With 3 bases removed from V and 2 bases from J, the gap between germline ends came to 8 bases. In germline, CDR1 is WSHSY, CDR2 SAAADI. The CDR3 contains 13 residues.

This chain uses TRBV24-1 with TRBJ2-1; possibly TRBD2 for D (5 bases). V was pared by 4 bases and J by 6 bases, with 21 bases between. In germline, CDR1 is KGHDR, CDR2 SFDVKD. The CDR3 length is 17 residues. The CDR3 reads CATSEFPSLHPSNEQFF. The CDR3 nucleotides read TGTGCCACCAGTGAATTCCCTAGCTTACACCCTAGCAATGAGCAGTTCTTC.

This clonotype was counted a single time. The V and J genes are TRBV18 and TRBJ1-5; no clear D gene. Germline V CDR1 and CDR2: KGHSH, LQKENI. This CDR3 contains 16 residues. The V end lost 5 bases, the J end lost 1 base, and 15 bases lay between the germline ends. CDR3 nucleotides: TGTGCCAGCTCATCCCCAGCAGCCCCCAGCAATCAGCCCCAGCATTTT. Its protein product is CASSSPAAPSNQPQHF. The whole variable domain, remainder taken from reference TRBV18 and TRBJ1-5, is NAGVMQNPRHLVRRRGQEARLRCSPMKGHSHVYWYRQLPEEGLKFMVYLQKENIIDESGMPKERFSAEFPKEGPSILRIQQVVRGDSAAYFCASSSPAAPSNQPQHFGDGTRLSIL.

This chain connects TRBV4-2 to TRBJ2-1, with 9 nucleotides matching TRBD2. Germline V CDR1 and CDR2: LGHNA, YNFKEQ. Trimming at V came to 1 base and at J to 4 bases, leaving 2 bases not matched to a gene. The length of the CDR3 is 15 residues. CDR3 loop: CASSQGTSVYNEQFF. Written as DNA, the CDR3 is TGTGCCAGCAGCCAAGGGACTAGCGTTTACAATGAGCAGTTCTTC.

This rearrangement joins TRBV2 to TRBJ1-6; tentatively, D is TRBD1 (6 bases). The CDR3 runs 17 residues. V lost 7 bases, J lost 3 bases, and 19 bases lay in between. Germline loops: CDR1 SNHLY, CDR2 FYNNEI. As DNA, the CDR3 is TGTGCCAGCAAGAGGGGGATACGGGACGACTATAATTCACCCCTCCACTTT. This codes for CASKRGIRDDYNSPLHF.

This chain connects TRBV19 to TRBJ2-7; 7 bases fit TRBD2. This CDR3 has 16 amino acids. Germline V gene data show CDR1 as LNHDA and CDR2 as SQIVND (reference sequence). V was pared by 3 bases and J by 0 bases, with 8 bases of the junction left unmatched. The CDR3 is CASSIGFGGSSYEQYF. The CDR3 DNA reads as TGTGCCAGTAGTATTGGGTTCGGGGGGAGCTCCTACGAGCAGTACTTC.

This clonotype has more than one count but fewer than ten. CDR3 region: CASSEIAELTYEQYF. The CDR3 DNA follows: TGTGCCAGCAGTGAAATTGCGGAACTAACCTACGAGCAGTACTTC. The V and J genes are TRBV2 and TRBJ2-7; D not certain. In germline, CDR1 is SNHLY, CDR2 FYNNEI. CDR3 size: 15 residues. Trimming took 2 bases from V and 2 from J, leaving 13 bases between them.

This clonotype was counted between two and nine times. V usage is TRBV25-1 and J usage is TRBJ1-4; D remains ambiguous. The CDR3 extends over 15 amino acids. The V end was cut by 5 bases, the J end by 8 bases, with 18 bases between. Germline assignment: CDR1 MGHDK and CDR2 SYGVNS. The CDR3 sequence: CASSPPEHGGEKLFF. For the CDR3, the DNA is TGTGCCAGCAGTCCCCCGGAACATGGAGGGGAAAAACTGTTTTTT. Full variable domain (rest looked up from reference TRBV25-1 and TRBJ1-4): EADIYQTPRYLVIGTGKKITLECSQTMGHDKMYWYQQDPGMELHLIHYSYGVNSTEKGDLSSESTVSRIRTEHFPLTLESARPSHTSQYLCASSPPEHGGEKLFFGSGTQLSVL.

In its sample, this clonotype was seen a few times. The V gene is TRBV7-7, the J gene TRBJ2-1; 10 bases are a match to TRBD2. J was trimmed by 5 bases and V by 2 bases; bases with no gene match: 6. The CDR3 runs 16 residues. CDR1 and CDR2 from the germline V gene are SSHAT and FNYEAQ (reference sequence). CDR3 loop: CASSLRGTSDHNEQFF. In DNA form, the CDR3 reads TGTGCCAGCAGCTTACGGGGGACTAGCGATCACAATGAGCAGTTCTTC.

V gene TRBV2 combines with J gene TRBJ1-1, with TRBD1 matching over 9 bases. The CDR3 loop spans 14 amino acids. The V and J ends lost 3 bases and 9 bases, in that order; junction bases with no gene match: 8. The germline CDR1 and CDR2 sequences are SNHLY and FYNNEI. The DNA for the CDR3 is TGTGCCAGCAGTGATTATACAGGGGGCGATCAAGCTTTCTTT. It specifies CASSDYTGGDQAFF.

The chain's CDR3 is CATGYGAGPSTDTQYF. The CDR3 DNA is TGTGCCACAGGCTATGGGGCGGGGCCTAGCACAGATACGCAGTATTTT. The chain has TRBV24-1 and TRBJ2-3, with a possible D match to TRBD2 (6 bases). This CDR3 is 16 amino acids long. CDR1 and CDR2 from the germline V gene are KGHDR and SFDVKD. V was pared by 10 bases and J by 0 bases, with 19 bases between.

CDR3 in DNA: TGTGCCAGCAGTCCCGCCGGGACTAGCCACTACGAGCAGTACTTC. Translation: CASSPAGTSHYEQYF. The J gene is TRBJ2-7, the V gene TRBV12-3 or TRBV12-4; TRBD2 matches 9 bases. V lost 5 bases, J lost 3 bases, and 8 bases stayed unmatched. This CDR3 has 15 residues.

The table lists this clonotype with a few counts. The rearrangement joins TRBV12-3 or TRBV12-4 to TRBJ2-6; D assignment may be TRBD1 or TRBD2 (6 bases each). The length of the CDR3 is 18 residues. With 3 bases removed from V and 0 bases from J, the gap between germline ends came to 15 bases. The CDR3 sequence: CASSFHRAGSSGANVLTF. The DNA for the CDR3 is TGTGCCAGCAGTTTTCACAGGGCGGGAAGCTCTGGGGCCAACGTCCTGACTTTC.

There are a few counts of this clonotype. This rearrangement joins TRBV15 to TRBJ2-7; 10 positions agree with TRBD2. This CDR3 region has 15 residues. V lost 4 bases to trimming and J lost 4 bases; unmatched junction nucleotides: 7. Germline values: CDR1 LNHNV, CDR2 YYDKDF (reference sequence). The CDR3 sequence is CATSISGRAEYEQYF. The CDR3 nucleotides are TGTGCCACCAGCATAAGCGGGAGGGCCGAGTACGAGCAGTACTTC.